This T cell receptor (beta chain) stems from a study of T cells in Graves' hyperthyroidism and ophthalmopathy. Whole-study results and caveats: The model's output predicted ophthalmopathy at a median of 6.5 months prior to onset.

Researchers barred patients who had uncontrolled infection, other autoimmune disease, pregnancy or lactation. This clonotype turned up a few times. Its antigen remains unknown. The CDR3 consists of 12 residues. Germline assignment: CDR1 SNHLY and CDR2 FYNNEI. Trimming removed 5 bases at V and 10 bases at J, with 14 bases between. The TCR beta CDR3 regions underwent amplification using RNA transcripts as the source. Using the HTBI primer set, a first-round RT-PCR was run on the TCR CDR3. TCRdb reanalysed the multiplex PCR reads using MiXCR and keeps one entry per CDR3 protein. The data show 560,000 or so distinct CDR3 sequences, around 45% seen once.

The TCR originated in a woman aged 18 to 35 with Graves' hyperthyroidism. The sequenced sample consisted of peripheral blood or thyroid tissue (not recorded which). The chain joins TRBV2 to TRBJ1-2; a possible D gene is TRBD1 (6 bases). CDR3 sequence: CASSTTRGYYTF. The CDR3 region has the DNA TGTGCCAGCAGTACCACCAGGGGCTACTACACCTTC.